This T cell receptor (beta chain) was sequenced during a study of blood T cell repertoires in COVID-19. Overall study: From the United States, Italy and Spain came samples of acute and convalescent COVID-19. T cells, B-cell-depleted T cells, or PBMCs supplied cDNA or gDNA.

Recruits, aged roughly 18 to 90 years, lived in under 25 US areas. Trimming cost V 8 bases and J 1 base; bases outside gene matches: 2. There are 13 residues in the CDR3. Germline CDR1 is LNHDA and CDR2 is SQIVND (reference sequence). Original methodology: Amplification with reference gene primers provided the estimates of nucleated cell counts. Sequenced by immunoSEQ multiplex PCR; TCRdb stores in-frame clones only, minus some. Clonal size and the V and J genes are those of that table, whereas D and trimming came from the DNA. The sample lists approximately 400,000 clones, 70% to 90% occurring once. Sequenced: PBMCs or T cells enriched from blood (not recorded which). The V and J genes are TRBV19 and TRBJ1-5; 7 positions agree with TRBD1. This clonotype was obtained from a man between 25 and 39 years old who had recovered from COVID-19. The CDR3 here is CASGQASNQPQHF. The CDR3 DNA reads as TGTGCCAGTGGACAGGCAAGCAATCAGCCCCAGCATTTT.